This TCR beta chain was captured in a study of memory CD4+ T cells and cytomegalovirus serostatus. Study findings and constraints: The CMV-associated TCR signature appears largely within the CD4+ memory repertoire. Repertoires predicted CMV serostatus with median bootstrapped AUC of roughly 0.95.

Authors' analysis steps: After removing out-of-frame reads, 2,204,828 distinct TCRbeta sequences remained. The data were produced by immunoSEQ multiplex PCR, yet TCRdb's version contains in-frame clones alone and is incomplete. V, J and clone size were drawn from that table, and D and trimming were deduced from the DNA. In the table there are tens of thousands of clones, more than 60% of which are singletons. Worth noting for this clone: Its antigen is still unknown.

Single viable CD3+CD4+CD8-CD45RO+ cells were sorted as the memory CD4+ T cells. Total CD4+ T cells were enriched by CD4 positive selection. This CDR3 spans 17 amino acids. V was clipped by 2 bases and J by 2 bases; unmatched bases: 4. Germline V lookup: CDR1 SGHTA, CDR2 FQGNSA. The source of this sequence is an adult in good health and CMV-seronegative. The chain links TRBV7-2 to TRBJ1-4, with TRBD1 matching 11 bases. What was sequenced was memory CD4+ T cells from blood. The CDR3 coding sequence is TGTGCCAGCAGCTTAAATGGACAGGGGGCGACTAATGAAAAACTGTTTTTT. It encodes CASSLNGQGATNEKLFF.